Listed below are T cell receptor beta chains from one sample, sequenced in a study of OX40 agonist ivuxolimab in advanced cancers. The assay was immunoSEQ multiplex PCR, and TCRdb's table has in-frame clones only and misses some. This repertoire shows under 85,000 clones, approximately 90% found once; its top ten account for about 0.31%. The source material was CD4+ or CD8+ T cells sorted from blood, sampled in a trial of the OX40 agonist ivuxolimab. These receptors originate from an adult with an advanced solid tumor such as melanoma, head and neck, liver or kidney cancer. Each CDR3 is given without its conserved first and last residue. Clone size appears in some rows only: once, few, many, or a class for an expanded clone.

cdr3_aa: ASSQDGDQPQH
clone_size: -
j_call: TRBJ1-5
v_call: TRBV4-1

cdr3_aa: ASRGGTYEQY
clone_size: -
j_call: TRBJ2-7
v_call: TRBV10-2

cdr3_aa: AIKLNGNTEAF
clone_size: -
j_call: TRBJ1-1
v_call: TRBV10-3

cdr3_aa: ASSTLWGAYGYT
clone_size: once
j_call: TRBJ1-2
v_call: TRBV25-1

cdr3_aa: ASSITPGMANTGELF
clone_size: -
j_call: TRBJ2-2
v_call: TRBV27

cdr3_aa: ASSDDGTAQETQY
clone_size: -
j_call: TRBJ2-5
v_call: TRBV5-1

cdr3_aa: ASSKALPGSHFDNEQF
clone_size: -
j_call: TRBJ2-1
v_call: TRBV21-1

cdr3_aa: ASSTAGNWAQY
clone_size: -
j_call: TRBJ2-5
v_call: TRBV19

cdr3_aa: ASSLEFRQY
clone_size: -
j_call: TRBJ2-3
v_call: TRBV5-5

cdr3_aa: ASSLGSTDTQY
clone_size: -
j_call: TRBJ2-3
v_call: TRBV5-6

cdr3_aa: ASSFFLTGLNYGYT
clone_size: -
j_call: TRBJ1-2
v_call: TRBV5-1

cdr3_aa: ATRQTGGTEAF
clone_size: -
j_call: TRBJ1-1
v_call: TRBV15

cdr3_aa: ASSGAGRRYTGELF
clone_size: -
j_call: TRBJ2-2
v_call: TRBV2

cdr3_aa: AWSVQGGYEQY
clone_size: -
j_call: TRBJ2-7
v_call: TRBV30

cdr3_aa: ASSFEGNNQPQH
clone_size: -
j_call: TRBJ1-5
v_call: TRBV7-9

cdr3_aa: ASSPGETQY
clone_size: -
j_call: TRBJ2-5
v_call: TRBV18

cdr3_aa: ASSFSTPLETQY
clone_size: -
j_call: TRBJ2-5
v_call: TRBV7-6

cdr3_aa: ASNGWLLETQY
clone_size: -
j_call: TRBJ2-5
v_call: TRBV6-1

cdr3_aa: ASSVTRLETQY
clone_size: -
j_call: TRBJ2-5
v_call: TRBV2

cdr3_aa: ASSLAVASGRAGEQF
clone_size: -
j_call: TRBJ2-1
v_call: TRBV5-1

cdr3_aa: ASSSPGTGRGEKLF
clone_size: -
j_call: TRBJ1-4
v_call: TRBV6-6

cdr3_aa: AISESAYGYT
clone_size: -
j_call: TRBJ1-2
v_call: TRBV10-3

cdr3_aa: ASSLDGSSREQY
clone_size: -
j_call: TRBJ2-7
v_call: TRBV7-2

cdr3_aa: ATYRGPNQPQH
clone_size: -
j_call: TRBJ1-5
v_call: TRBV28

cdr3_aa: ASSGTLKGWY
clone_size: -
j_call: TRBJ2-4
v_call: TRBV6-1

cdr3_aa: ASSLSGTNTGELF
clone_size: -
j_call: TRBJ2-2
v_call: TRBV5-4

cdr3_aa: ASRRTSGGTYNEQF
clone_size: once
j_call: TRBJ2-1
v_call: TRBV11-2

cdr3_aa: ASSFSSAGEQY
clone_size: -
j_call: TRBJ2-7
v_call: TRBV7-8

cdr3_aa: ASRDSTYNEQF
clone_size: -
j_call: TRBJ2-1
v_call: TRBV19

cdr3_aa: ASSRGGEVTGELF
clone_size: -
j_call: TRBJ2-2
v_call: TRBV19

cdr3_aa: ASSMRTGNQPQH
clone_size: -
j_call: TRBJ1-5
v_call: TRBV19

cdr3_aa: ASRLGQPKNTEAF
clone_size: -
j_call: TRBJ1-1
v_call: TRBV5-1

cdr3_aa: AISASGASGGQETQY
clone_size: -
j_call: TRBJ2-5
v_call: TRBV10-3

cdr3_aa: ASSPRTGGNYGLNQPQH
clone_size: -
j_call: TRBJ1-5
v_call: TRBV4-1

cdr3_aa: ASSLRRDTEAF
clone_size: -
j_call: TRBJ1-1
v_call: TRBV7-7

cdr3_aa: ASSDWTVEY
clone_size: once
j_call: TRBJ2-7
v_call: TRBV6-5

cdr3_aa: ASSYRASGSTDTQY
clone_size: -
j_call: TRBJ2-3
v_call: TRBV5-8

cdr3_aa: ASSSLDSYGYT
clone_size: -
j_call: TRBJ1-2
v_call: TRBV18

cdr3_aa: ASSIDGGTAAVGGANVLT
clone_size: -
j_call: TRBJ2-6
v_call: TRBV19

cdr3_aa: ATTTVYYGYT
clone_size: -
j_call: TRBJ1-2
v_call: TRBV19

cdr3_aa: ASSYNRADSPLH
clone_size: -
j_call: TRBJ1-6
v_call: TRBV6-6

cdr3_aa: ASSLQGGNTEAF
clone_size: -
j_call: TRBJ1-1
v_call: TRBV7-8

cdr3_aa: ASSLFGSGSYNEQF
clone_size: -
j_call: TRBJ2-1
v_call: TRBV27

cdr3_aa: ASSPDRGSNEKLF
clone_size: -
j_call: TRBJ1-4
v_call: TRBV7-2

cdr3_aa: ASSLVGRETGELF
clone_size: -
j_call: TRBJ2-2
v_call: TRBV7-8

cdr3_aa: ASSPLPGRGGKNEQF
clone_size: -
j_call: TRBJ2-1
v_call: TRBV19

cdr3_aa: ASSIRDTQY
clone_size: once
j_call: TRBJ2-7
v_call: TRBV4-1

cdr3_aa: ASSMQGAGGNTIY
clone_size: -
j_call: TRBJ1-3
v_call: TRBV19

cdr3_aa: ASSAHRGGEQY
clone_size: -
j_call: TRBJ2-7
v_call: TRBV7-3

cdr3_aa: ASSLMGGLYQETQY
clone_size: -
j_call: TRBJ2-5
v_call: TRBV7-3

cdr3_aa: AWSVAGFNEQF
clone_size: -
j_call: TRBJ2-1
v_call: TRBV30

cdr3_aa: ASSMQGLANEKLF
clone_size: -
j_call: TRBJ1-4
v_call: TRBV5-8

cdr3_aa: ASSLAAGGDGEKLF
clone_size: -
j_call: TRBJ1-4
v_call: TRBV7-8

cdr3_aa: SAQEGYEQY
clone_size: -
j_call: TRBJ2-7
v_call: TRBV20-1

cdr3_aa: ASSPKTWIDTQY
clone_size: -
j_call: TRBJ2-3
v_call: TRBV27

cdr3_aa: ASSELGLVYEQY
clone_size: -
j_call: TRBJ2-7
v_call: TRBV6-1

cdr3_aa: ASSRNSGTASHEQY
clone_size: -
j_call: TRBJ2-7
v_call: TRBV5-1

cdr3_aa: ASSNGLAGVGETQY
clone_size: -
j_call: TRBJ2-5
v_call: TRBV5-6

cdr3_aa: ASSLGDRALSGEQY
clone_size: -
j_call: TRBJ2-7
v_call: TRBV5-4

cdr3_aa: ASSGTGTSGSTGELF
clone_size: -
j_call: TRBJ2-2
v_call: TRBV2